The clone carrying this TCR beta chain was observed a handful of times. Its antigen remains unidentified. This specimen comes from a study of Graves' ophthalmopathy and Graves' hyperthyroidism. Clinicians diagnosed using symptoms, serum thyroxine, TRAb, thyroid ultrasound and orbital computed tomography. Germline V CDR1 and CDR2: SGHVS, FQNEAQ. V lost 4 bases and J lost 4; bases outside the gene matches: 15. The CDR3 sequence is 18 residues long. Overall study findings and caveats: In separating ophthalmopathy from stable hyperthyroidism, a 13-signature model achieved around 85% sensitivity and 81.08% specificity.

TCR beta CDR3 regions were amplified from RNA transcripts. The workflow started with a first-round RT-PCR run with HTBI primers and then moved on to a second-round multiplex PCR. MiXCR, run by TCRdb on the multiplex PCR reads, gives a single entry per CDR3 protein. The sample lists hundreds of thousands of distinct CDR3 sequences; around 40% were seen once. The sequence derives from an adult man with Graves' ophthalmopathy. Input material: peripheral blood. The rearrangement links TRBV7-8 to TRBJ1-1, with 10 bases identical to TRBD1. The CDR3 nucleotides are TGTGCCAGCAGCTCCAAGAGTACCGGGACAGGGGTAGGCACTGAAGCTTTCTTT. The encoded protein is CASSSKSTGTGVGTEAFF.